The 7 T cell receptor beta chains below all came from one sample that was sequenced in a study of T-cell reconstitution after alpha-beta-depleted transplantation in children. A TCRbeta library incorporating unique molecular identifiers was prepared. MiXCR, run by TCRdb on the PCR reads, gives a single entry per CDR3 protein. Of around 580,000 distinct CDR3 sequences listed, over 25% are singletons. This specimen was PBMCs, taken before TCRalphabeta/CD19-depleted stem cell transplant. The receptors come from a boy under two years old with Wiskott-Aldrich syndrome, due to receive a stem cell transplant.

The gene calls are TRBV5-1 and TRBJ2-5, with TRBD2 identical over 14 bases. Germline V gives CDR1 SGHRS, CDR2 YFSETQ. Trimming at V came to 0 bases and at J to 3 bases, leaving 4 bases not matched to a gene. This CDR3 has 17 residues. CDR3 region: CASSLGLAGGPEETQYF. The CDR3 region has the DNA TGCGCCAGCAGCTTGGGACTAGCGGGAGGGCCGGAAGAGACCCAGTACTTC.

This clonotype was counted between two and nine times. CDR3 sequence (DNA): TGCAGTGCTAGGGCGGGAGGGATCCAAGAGACCCAGTACTTC. It codes for CSARAGGIQETQYF. The chain uses TRBV20-1 and TRBJ2-5, with 9 bases matching TRBD2. This CDR3 is built from 14 residues. V lost 3 bases and J lost 1; bases outside the gene matches: 3. Germline lookup yields CDR1 DFQATT and CDR2 SNEGSKA (reference sequence).

CDR3 DNA: TGTGCCAGCAGCCGTAGGACAGGGGGCTCGTACGAGCAGTACTTC. This sequence encodes CASSRRTGGSYEQYF. V usage is TRBV7-2 and J usage is TRBJ2-7, with TRBD1 identical over 11 bases. This CDR3 is built from 15 residues. CDR1 and CDR2 from the germline V gene are SGHTA and FQGNSA. With V trimmed by 5 bases and J by 4 bases, 7 bases remained unmatched.

V and J are TRBV9 and TRBJ2-5; 10 nucleotides align to TRBD1. The V segment lost 4 bases and the J segment 2 bases; nucleotides outside the gene matches: 8. Germline assignment: CDR1 SGDLS and CDR2 YYNGEE. The CDR3 extends over 16 amino acids. CDR3 nucleotides: TGTGCCAGCAGCCCCCGGGACAGGGGCGATCAAGAGACCCAGTACTTC. It translates to CASSPRDRGDQETQYF.

This chain joins TRBV24-1 and TRBJ2-2; D uncertain. The length of the CDR3 is 13 residues. V lost 3 bases, J lost 7 bases, and 8 bases lay in between. Germline loops: CDR1 KGHDR, CDR2 SFDVKD. The CDR3 spells CATSDPPGGELFF. The CDR3 DNA follows: TGTGCCACCAGTGATCCCCCTGGCGGGGAGCTGTTTTTT.

This sequence joins TRBV28 and TRBJ2-1; TRBD1 agrees at 9 bases. V was clipped by 6 bases and J by 7 bases; unmatched bases: 16. This CDR3 is built from 17 residues. CDR1 and CDR2 (germline): MDHEN, SYDVKM. The CDR3: CASSHAPRQGEWNEQFF. CDR3 coding DNA: TGTGCCAGCAGCCACGCCCCCCGACAGGGGGAGTGGAATGAGCAGTTCTTC.

In DNA form, the CDR3 reads TGTGCCAGCAGCTTAGTCGGACTAAGAGATACGCAGTATTTT. This translates into CASSLVGLRDTQYF. This sequence joins TRBV7-2 and TRBJ2-3, with D possibly matching TRBD2 (6 bases). V was trimmed by 1 base and J by 5 bases, leaving 10 bases between them. CDR1 is SGHTA, CDR2 FQGNSA, per germline. This CDR3 comprises 14 residues. The full variable domain, its missing parts supplied by reference TRBV7-2 and TRBJ2-3, is GAGVSQSPSNKVTEKGKDVELRCDPISGHTALYWYRQSLGQGLEFLIYFQGNSAPDKSGLPSDRFSAERTGGSVSTLTIQRTQQEDSAVYLCASSLVGLRDTQYFGPGTRLTVL.